This T cell receptor (beta chain) was retrieved from a study of blood T cell repertoires in COVID-19. About the research overall: The United States, Italy and Spain were the sources of the acute and convalescent COVID-19 samples. Nucleic acid was either cDNA or gDNA, and it came from T cells, B-cell-depleted T cells, or PBMCs.

Germline V CDR1 and CDR2: KGHDR, SFDVKD. V lost 1 base, J lost 2 bases, and 13 bases lay in between. The CDR3 loop spans 16 amino acids. Measured with immunoSEQ multiplex PCR; TCRdb has only the in-frame clones, and not every one. This sample yields 85,000 to 100,000 clones, of which approximately 88% are seen a single time; 17% belongs to the top ten. The sample taken for sequencing was peripheral blood. V is TRBV24-1 and J is TRBJ1-1; D unclear. This receptor was identified in a woman aged 60-75 years with acute or convalescent COVID-19. The CDR3 region is CATSDLREVSNTEAFF. For the CDR3, the DNA is TGTGCCACCAGTGATTTACGGGAGGTCTCAAACACTGAAGCTTTCTTT.